This T cell receptor beta chain was documented in a study of pediatric ulcerative colitis. In regard to this clone: Its cognate antigen is unknown.

Profiling relied on immunoSEQ multiplex PCR, and the TCRdb table lists in-frame clones only, not all of them. The table includes around 36,000 clones, about 81% detected once. Rectal tissue came from one to two pinch biopsies taken at colonoscopy. The CDR3 consists of 16 residues. Trimming removed 0 bases from V and 4 bases from J; junction bases left unmatched: 6. Germline V gene sequence: CDR1 ENHRY, CDR2 SYGVKD. The study's findings and limits: Rectal pinch biopsies may have included blood-derived T cells, especially in patients with overt colitis. Acute severe colitis showed lower rectal diversity from clonal expansions.

The chain has TRBV10-3 and TRBJ2-1, with 7 bases that match TRBD2. The source is a boy under 18 with mild ulcerative colitis. Sequencing was performed on gut tissue. The CDR3: CAISESTGGVYNEQFF. CDR3 nucleotides: TGTGCCATCAGTGAGTCAACGGGGGGTGTGTACAATGAGCAGTTCTTC.